The rows below give T cell receptor beta chains drawn from one sample of a study of blood T cell repertoires in COVID-19. The method was immunoSEQ multiplex PCR; TCRdb's version includes in-frame clones alone and lacks a portion of them. The sample contains roughly 260,000 clones, around 90% of which appear only once. The material sequenced was PBMCs or T cells enriched from blood (not recorded which). These receptors all come from a woman aged 30 to 39 with acute COVID-19. Both conserved end residues are part of each CDR3. Each record gives: D gene, J gene, V gene, CDR3 protein, CDR3 DNA. A D gene is named only where the DNA matches it firmly.

D: TRBD1
J: TRBJ2-5
V: TRBV6-1
CDR3: CASSEPGQGETQYF
DNA: TGTGCCAGCAGTGAACCGGGACAGGGAGAGACCCAGTACTTC

D: TRBD1
J: TRBJ1-4
V: TRBV4-1
CDR3: CASSQDRDRVGESNEKLFF
DNA: TGCGCCAGCAGCCAAGACCGGGACAGGGTGGGGGAAAGTAATGAAAAACTGTTTTTT

D: TRBD2
J: TRBJ2-2
V: TRBV11-2
CDR3: CASSAGGAYTGELFF
DNA: TGTGCCAGCAGCGCCGGGGGGGCGTACACCGGGGAGCTGTTTTTT

D: TRBD1
J: TRBJ2-5
V: TRBV6-1
CDR3: CASSEWQGVQETQYF
DNA: TGTGCCAGCAGTGAATGGCAGGGGGTCCAAGAGACCCAGTACTTC

D: NA
J: TRBJ1-5
V: TRBV6-5
CDR3: CASSPPGNQPQHF
DNA: TGTGCCAGCAGCCCCCCTGGCAATCAGCCCCAGCATTTT

D: TRBD2
J: TRBJ2-7
V: TRBV9
CDR3: CASGTSGGLSYEQYF
DNA: TGTGCCAGCGGTACTAGCGGGGGACTCTCCTACGAGCAGTACTTC

D: TRBD2
J: TRBJ2-3
V: TRBV9
CDR3: CASSLRTSGPTDTQYF
DNA: TGTGCCAGCAGCTTAAGGACTAGCGGACCCACAGATACGCAGTATTTT

D: NA
J: TRBJ2-1
V: TRBV2
CDR3: CASSREYENEQFF
DNA: TGTGCCAGCAGCCGGGAGTACGAGAATGAGCAGTTCTTC

D: TRBD1
J: TRBJ1-1
V: TRBV29-1
CDR3: CSVEGQGNTEAFF
DNA: TGCAGCGTTGAGGGACAGGGGAACACTGAAGCTTTCTTT

D: NA
J: TRBJ1-3
V: TRBV28
CDR3: CASSLGQPSGNTIYF
DNA: TGTGCCAGCAGTTTGGGACAACCCTCTGGAAACACCATATATTTT

D: NA
J: TRBJ1-1
V: TRBV7-9
CDR3: CASSLVGSGWGEAFF
DNA: TGTGCCAGCAGCTTAGTCGGTTCAGGGTGGGGTGAAGCTTTCTTT

D: NA
J: TRBJ1-4
V: TRBV7-2
CDR3: CASSLSHNEKLFF
DNA: TGTGCCAGCAGCTTATCCCATAATGAAAAACTGTTTTTT

D: TRBD2
J: TRBJ2-1
V: TRBV28
CDR3: CASSRAGTSGRRTYNEQFF
DNA: TGTGCCAGCAGCCGAGCCGGGACTAGCGGGAGAAGGACCTACAATGAGCAGTTCTTC

D: NA
J: TRBJ2-1
V: TRBV7-9
CDR3: CASSLAGRSYNEQFF
DNA: TGTGCCAGCAGCTTAGCGGGGAGGTCCTACAATGAGCAGTTCTTC

D: TRBD1
J: TRBJ1-4
V: TRBV25-1
CDR3: CASSGHRGTNEKLFF
DNA: TGTGCCAGCAGTGGACACAGGGGGACTAATGAAAAACTGTTTTTT